The rows below give T cell receptor beta chains drawn from one sample of a study of OX40 agonist ivuxolimab in advanced cancers. The repertoire was sequenced with immunoSEQ multiplex PCR; TCRdb's copy has only in-frame clones and lacks some. The sample shows about 73,000 clones, 85% to 90% of them seen only once. The sample in question was CD4+ or CD8+ T cells sorted from blood, obtained in a trial of the OX40 agonist ivuxolimab. These receptors were collected from an adult with an advanced solid tumor such as melanoma, head and neck, liver or kidney cancer. Each CDR3 is given with its conserved first and last residue. A D gene is named only where the DNA matches it firmly. Where a row states a size, it is once, few, many or the class of an expanded clone; other rows omit it.

NA | NA | TRBJ1-2 | TRBV5-5 | CASSPTGGVDGYTF | TGTGCCAGCAGCCCAACGGGAGGGGTAGATGGCTACACCTTC
NA | TRBD1 | TRBJ2-7 | TRBV4-1 | CASSQATGREQYF | TGCGCCAGCAGCCAGGCGACAGGGCGGGAGCAGTACTTC
NA | NA | TRBJ2-7 | TRBV27 | CASQRAVSYEQYF | TGTGCCAGCCAAAGGGCGGTCTCCTACGAGCAGTACTTC
NA | TRBD2 | TRBJ2-1 | TRBV7-9 | CASSPLAGGPDEQFF | TGTGCCAGCAGTCCCTTAGCGGGGGGGCCGGATGAGCAGTTCTTC
NA | TRBD1 | TRBJ2-7 | TRBV7-9 | CASSLDTGVRFYEQYF | TGTGCCAGCAGCTTAGATACAGGGGTCCGGTTCTACGAGCAGTACTTC
NA | TRBD2 | TRBJ2-3 | TRBV9 | CASSGRSGGPDTQYF | TGTGCCAGCAGCGGGCGGAGCGGGGGCCCAGATACGCAGTATTTT
NA | NA | TRBJ1-4 | TRBV27 | CASRTQGFSREKLFF | TGTGCCAGCAGAACCCAGGGGTTTAGTAGAGAAAAACTGTTTTTT
NA | NA | TRBJ1-2 | TRBV9 | CASSGYGYTF | TGTGCCAGCAGCGGTTATGGCTACACCTTC
NA | NA | TRBJ2-7 | TRBV6-1 | CASSHTFEQYF | TGTGCCAGCAGTCACACATTCGAGCAGTACTTC
NA | TRBD1 | TRBJ1-2 | TRBV15 | CATSGRQGASNYGYTF | TGTGCCACCAGCGGCCGACAGGGGGCATCTAACTATGGCTACACCTTC
NA | NA | TRBJ1-1 | TRBV13 | CASSNTVDPNTEAFF | TGTGCCAGCAGTAACACCGTCGACCCGAACACTGAAGCTTTCTTT
NA | NA | TRBJ1-5 | TRBV28 | CASSLGQVNQPQHF | TGTGCCAGCAGTTTAGGACAAGTCAATCAGCCCCAGCATTTT
NA | NA | TRBJ2-7 | TRBV6-1 | CATGRGSYEQYF | TGTGCCACCGGTAGGGGAAGCTACGAGCAGTACTTC
NA | NA | TRBJ2-2 | TRBV19 | CASSITVGRDTGELFF | TGTGCCAGTAGTATTACGGTCGGGAGAGACACCGGGGAGCTGTTTTTT
NA | TRBD1 | TRBJ1-2 | TRBV10-3 | CAISESGQGNYGYTF | TGTGCCATCAGTGAGTCAGGACAGGGAAACTATGGCTACACCTTC
NA | NA | TRBJ1-2 | TRBV19 | CASSTGWVYTF | TGTGCCAGTAGTACTGGGTGGGTTTACACCTTC
NA | NA | TRBJ2-7 | TRBV6-1 | CASSQRGASYEQYF | TGTGCCAGCAGTCAACGGGGGGCGTCCTACGAGCAGTACTTC
NA | NA | TRBJ2-7 | TRBV5-8 | CASSLALGGADEQYF | TGTGCCAGCAGCTTGGCCTTGGGGGGCGCGGACGAGCAGTACTTC
once | NA | TRBJ2-2 | TRBV11-2 | CASSLVGNTGELFF | TGTGCCAGCAGCTTAGTGGGCAACACCGGGGAGCTGTTTTTT
NA | TRBD2 | TRBJ2-3 | TRBV27 | CASKKLGLAASTDTQYF | TGTGCCAGCAAAAAACTCGGACTAGCGGCTAGCACAGATACGCAGTATTTT
NA | NA | TRBJ2-7 | TRBV27 | CASSTNGRGYGQYF | TGTGCCAGCAGCACCAATGGCAGGGGCTACGGGCAGTACTTC
NA | NA | TRBJ2-2 | TRBV2 | CASWADTGELFF | TGTGCCAGCTGGGCAGACACCGGGGAGCTGTTTTTT
NA | NA | TRBJ1-1 | TRBV28 | CASSSYSQGITEAFF | TGTGCCAGCAGTTCTTATTCACAGGGTATCACTGAAGCTTTCTTT
NA | TRBD2 | TRBJ2-7 | TRBV29-1 | CSVEDPRWNLAGSSYEQYF | TGCAGCGTTGAGGATCCCAGATGGAACCTAGCGGGGTCCTCCTACGAGCAGTACTTC
NA | NA | TRBJ2-1 | TRBV25-1 | CASSERGYNEQFF | TGTGCCAGCAGTGAAAGGGGTTACAATGAGCAGTTCTTC
NA | NA | TRBJ1-6 | TRBV4-2 | CASSQRQNKYNSPLHF | TGTGCCAGCAGCCAAAGACAGAACAAATATAATTCACCCCTCCACTTT
NA | NA | TRBJ2-5 | TRBV4-1 | CASSQDRGAQETQYF | TGCGCCAGCAGCCAAGATAGGGGGGCCCAAGAGACCCAGTACTTC
once | NA | TRBJ2-2 | TRBV9 | CASSVAIASTGELFF | TGTGCCAGCAGCGTAGCGATAGCGAGTACCGGGGAGCTGTTTTTT
NA | NA | TRBJ2-7 | TRBV10-3 | CAISETDYEQYF | TGTGCCATCAGTGAGACGGACTACGAGCAGTACTTC
NA | TRBD2 | TRBJ2-1 | TRBV7-2 | CASSLAGGGYEQFF | TGTGCCAGCAGCTTGGCGGGGGGCGGATATGAGCAGTTCTTC
NA | TRBD1 | TRBJ2-7 | TRBV27 | CASSLTGTVYEQYF | TGTGCCAGCAGTTTAACGGGGACAGTCTACGAGCAGTACTTC
NA | NA | TRBJ1-2 | TRBV5-4 | CASSLWETLNYGYTF | TGTGCCAGCAGCTTGTGGGAGACTCTTAACTATGGCTACACCTTC
NA | NA | TRBJ2-3 | TRBV5-4 | CASSLSQSSTDTQYF | TGTGCCAGCAGCTTGTCTCAGTCCAGCACAGATACGCAGTATTTT
once | NA | TRBJ1-2 | TRBV14 | CASSQDYFSGKNYGYTF | TGTGCCAGCAGCCAAGACTATTTCAGCGGGAAGAATTATGGCTACACCTTC
NA | NA | TRBJ1-3 | TRBV5-1 | CASSTDRGAGNTIYF | TGCGCCAGCAGCACTGACCGGGGGGCTGGAAACACCATATATTTT
NA | NA | TRBJ2-3 | TRBV28 | CASSVLGATDTQYF | TGTGCCAGCAGTGTCCTTGGGGCCACAGATACGCAGTATTTT
NA | NA | TRBJ1-5 | TRBV27 | CASSLVGLNQPQHF | TGTGCCAGCAGTTTGGTCGGACTGAATCAGCCCCAGCATTTT
NA | TRBD2 | TRBJ2-7 | TRBV11-2 | CASSLSGRVSYEQYF | TGTGCCAGCAGTTTGAGCGGGAGGGTGTCCTACGAGCAGTACTTC
NA | NA | TRBJ2-7 | TRBV10-2 | CASSEGVAYEQYF | TGCGCCAGCAGTGAGGGGGTTGCGTACGAGCAGTACTTC
NA | TRBD2 | TRBJ2-7 | TRBV7-8 | CASSPLSGGIPYEQYF | TGTGCCAGCAGCCCTCTATCCGGGGGGATACCCTACGAGCAGTACTTC
NA | NA | TRBJ2-3 | TRBV6-1 | CASSEDGTADTQYF | TGTGCCAGCAGTGAGGACGGGACCGCAGATACGCAGTATTTT
NA | TRBD1 | TRBJ1-2 | TRBV27 | CASSLTGDYGYTF | TGTGCCAGCAGTTTAACAGGGGACTATGGCTACACCTTC
NA | NA | TRBJ2-3 | TRBV7-9 | CASRYIADTQYF | TGTGCCAGCAGGTACATCGCAGATACGCAGTATTTT
NA | TRBD2 | TRBJ2-7 | TRBV29-1 | CSVIRLAETYEQYF | TGCAGCGTTATCCGACTAGCTGAAACCTACGAGCAGTACTTC
NA | TRBD2 | TRBJ2-1 | TRBV5-6 | CASSFLIAGEQFF | TGTGCCAGCAGCTTCCTTATAGCGGGTGAGCAGTTCTTC
many | NA | TRBJ2-7 | TRBV5-1 | CASSLVPYEQYF | TGCGCCAGCAGCTTGGTCCCGTACGAGCAGTACTTC
NA | NA | TRBJ2-1 | TRBV7-9 | CASSFIRVDEQFF | TGTGCCAGCAGCTTTATCAGGGTGGATGAGCAGTTCTTC
few | TRBD2 | TRBJ2-2 | TRBV11-1 | CASSSPGGETGELFF | TGTGCCAGCAGCTCACCTGGGGGGGAAACCGGGGAGCTGTTTTTT
NA | NA | TRBJ2-3 | TRBV30 | CAWGWVGVGTDTQYF | TGTGCCTGGGGATGGGTTGGGGTTGGCACAGATACGCAGTATTTT
NA | NA | TRBJ1-2 | TRBV7-9 | CASSLGVDEVYGYTF | TGTGCCAGCAGCTTAGGGGTGGACGAAGTCTATGGCTACACCTTC
NA | TRBD1 | TRBJ2-3 | TRBV29-1 | CSVELTGLETDTQYF | TGCAGCGTTGAACTGACAGGGCTCGAGACAGATACGCAGTATTTT
NA | NA | TRBJ1-1 | TRBV5-1 | CASSPNGGTEAFF | TGCGCCAGCAGTCCCAACGGGGGTACTGAAGCTTTCTTT